The present T cell receptor (beta chain) was sequenced within a study of T cell repertoires in cytomegalovirus infection. Whole-study context: HLA-C-restricted CMV epitopes, recently identified, and well-studied HLA-B-restricted ones were used by the study. Indicated by public TCR beta signatures were CMV infection and matching HLA type.

Study findings and constraints: CMV carriers with the relevant HLA were identified by cumulative public TCR beta family frequency. Within the response measured ex vivo, HLA-C-restricted CMV-specific TCR beta clonotypes were dominant.

About this clonotype: What it binds is not known.

TCRdb recomputed calls from the reads with MiXCR, one row per CDR3 protein. Of some 800,000 distinct CDR3 sequences listed, around a third were seen once; the top ten hold around 12%. The TCR sequence derives from a human donor in good health (CMV status not recorded). Some clones in this sample may be carry-over from other donors' samples. The sequencing used cultured CD8+ T cells from PBMCs, collected from culture after CMV antigen stimulation.

CDR3 region: CASSFDRAYGYTF. The CDR3 nucleotides read TGTGCCAGCTCCTTCGACAGGGCCTATGGCTACACCTTC. The chain recombines TRBV19 with TRBJ1-2; TRBD1 matches 7 bases. V shed 9 bases and J 4 bases; nucleotides not matched to a gene: 8. The CDR3 extends over 13 amino acids. The germline V gene encodes CDR1 LNHDA and CDR2 SQIVND (reference sequence).